These 18 T cell receptor beta chains were sequenced from one sample in a study of blood T cell repertoires in COVID-19. The data were produced by immunoSEQ multiplex PCR, yet TCRdb's version contains in-frame clones alone and is incomplete. Of 45,000 to 65,000 clones listed, 91% were seen once; the top ten hold 8.6%. The specimen was peripheral blood. Receptors were obtained from a human donor in a cohort sampled during active COVID-19.

The V gene is TRBV11-3, the J gene TRBJ1-6, with 8 bases lining up with TRBD1. The CDR3 has 17 residues. The germline V gene has CDR1 SGHNT and CDR2 YENEEA. V was clipped by 5 bases and J by 0 bases; unmatched bases: 6. CDR3 loop: CASSNYTGGSYNSPLHF. The CDR3 DNA is TGTGCCAGCAGCAATTACACAGGGGGCTCCTATAATTCACCCCTCCACTTT.

This sequence joins TRBV6-5 and TRBJ2-4; D may be TRBD1 (6 bases). Trimming removed 5 bases from V and 7 bases from J, with 15 bases in between. The germline V gene encodes CDR1 MNHEY and CDR2 SVGAGI. The CDR3 contains 14 residues. CDR3 coding DNA: TGTGCCAGCAGTCCCGGGACAAAGTACAACATTCAGTACTTC. Its translation: CASSPGTKYNIQYF.

J is TRBJ2-5 and V is TRBV7-6; TRBD2 agrees at 8 bases. The V gene's germline CDR1 is SGHVS and CDR2 FNYEAQ. This CDR3 is built from 16 residues. V was pared by 3 bases and J by 5 bases, with 11 bases of the junction left unmatched. CDR3 sequence reads: CASSFSGGDSFETQYF. CDR3 sequence (DNA): TGTGCCAGCAGCTTCTCGGGGGGGGATTCCTTCGAGACCCAGTACTTC.

This chain links TRBV7-3 with TRBJ2-7; 10 bases agree with TRBD1. The trim removed 4 bases at V and 5 bases at J, leaving 8 bases unmatched. The CDR3 has 15 amino acids. Germline CDR1 SGHTA, CDR2 FQGTGA. The CDR3 nucleotides read TGTGCCAGCAGCTGGTCCGGGACAGGGGATAACGAGCAGTACTTC. It encodes CASSWSGTGDNEQYF. Looking up the rest from reference TRBV7-3 and TRBJ2-7 gives the full variable domain: GAGVSQTPSNKVTEKGKYVELRCDPISGHTALYWYRQSLGQGPEFLIYFQGTGAADDSGLPNDRFFAVRPEGSVSTLKIQRTERGDSAVYLCASSWSGTGDNEQYFGPGTRLTVT.

The chain joins TRBV14 to TRBJ1-1; D is undetermined. Per the germline V gene, CDR1 is SGHDN and CDR2 is FVKESK. V dropped 6 bases and J dropped 4 bases, with 12 bases sitting between them. This CDR3 is 13 amino acids long. The CDR3 protein is CASSRALFTEAFF. For the CDR3, the DNA is TGTGCCAGCAGTCGAGCCCTTTTCACTGAAGCTTTCTTT.

The J gene is TRBJ2-5, the V gene TRBV19; TRBD1 matches 9 bases. The CDR3 runs to 17 residues. Germline V gives CDR1 LNHDA, CDR2 SQIVND (reference sequence). V lost 3 bases, J lost 4 bases, and 12 bases stayed unmatched. The CDR3 region is CASSIGAGTGFLETQYF. Here the CDR3 DNA reads TGTGCCAGTAGTATTGGGGCCGGGACAGGGTTTTTAGAGACCCAGTACTTC.

The V and J genes are TRBV9 and TRBJ2-1; TRBD1 agrees at 11 bases. This CDR3 has 16 amino acids. The junction had 9 bases not matched to a gene; V was cut back by 3 bases and J by 7 bases. The germline V gene has CDR1 SGDLS and CDR2 YYNGEE. The CDR3 DNA reads as TGTGCCAGCAGCGCCGGGATCGGACAGGGGGCAAATGAGCAGTTCTTC. Translation gives CASSAGIGQGANEQFF.

This chain connects TRBV7-3 to TRBJ2-3, with 9 positions matching TRBD2. Germline CDR1 reads SGHTA; CDR2 reads FQGTGA. V lost 3 bases to trimming and J lost 2 bases; unmatched junction nucleotides: 9. The CDR3 covers 17 residues. The CDR3 nucleotides read TGTGCCAGCAGCTTCACTAGCGGGTATTATTCCACAGATACGCAGTATTTT. It translates to CASSFTSGYYSTDTQYF.

The chain joins TRBV30 to TRBJ2-3; 12 bases map to TRBD2. The CDR3 extends over 17 amino acids. CDR1 and CDR2 from the germline V gene are GTSNPN and SVGIG (reference sequence). Germline trimming cut 3 bases from V and 4 bases from J; bases unmatched to any gene: 11. CDR3 nucleotides: TGTGCCTGGAGGGAAACCAGACTAGCGGGGGTGGCAGATACGCAGTATTTT. It yields the protein CAWRETRLAGVADTQYF.

This sequence joins TRBV6-5 and TRBJ2-3, with 8 bases fitting TRBD2. V gave up 8 bases and J gave up 6 bases; unmatched junction bases: 7. The CDR3 has 13 amino acids. Germline loops: CDR1 MNHEY, CDR2 SVGAGI. The CDR3 coding sequence is TGTGCCAGCCAGGGACTAGGTACTGATACGCAGTATTTT. Encoded protein: CASQGLGTDTQYF.

The rearrangement joins TRBV2 to TRBJ1-3; D perhaps matches TRBD1 (6 bases). The CDR3 runs to 12 residues. In germline, CDR1 is SNHLY, CDR2 FYNNEI. Trimming took 6 bases from V and 4 from J, leaving 7 bases between them. CDR3 loop: CASRDRGNTIYF. DNA of the CDR3: TGTGCCAGCAGGGACAGAGGAAACACCATATATTTT.

This clone is a singleton in its sample. The chain links TRBV6-5 to TRBJ2-1, with TRBD1 matching 7 bases. Germline lookup yields CDR1 MNHEY and CDR2 SVGAGI. V was clipped by 8 bases and J by 4 bases; unmatched bases: 11. This CDR3 spans 15 amino acids. CDR3 in amino acids: CASGKRTGNYNEQFF. The CDR3 DNA is TGTGCCAGCGGAAAGCGGACAGGTAATTACAATGAGCAGTTCTTC.

The chain carries TRBV7-2 and TRBJ2-4, with TRBD1 identical over 7 bases. CDR1 SGHTA and CDR2 FQGNSA come from the germline V gene. CDR3 size: 15 residues. V was pared by 3 bases and J by 2 bases, with 4 bases of the junction left unmatched. The CDR3 DNA follows: TGTGCCAGCAGCTTCGACAGGGTAACCAAAAACATTCAGTACTTC. This gives the protein CASSFDRVTKNIQYF.

The V gene is TRBV11-2, the J gene TRBJ2-7, with 7 bases fitting TRBD2. With 5 bases clipped from V and 4 bases from J, the junction kept 14 bases outside the gene matches. The CDR3 extends over 16 amino acids. Germline CDR1 SGHAT, CDR2 FQNNGV. This CDR3 reads CASSLGRGEEPYEQYF. CDR3 DNA: TGTGCCAGCAGCCTTGGCCGGGGGGAGGAGCCATACGAGCAGTACTTC.

The rearrangement links TRBV23-1 to TRBJ2-3, with a possible D match to TRBD2 (5 bases). TRBV23-1 is annotated as an ORF whose role is uncertain. Trimming shortened V by 0 bases and J by 1 base, and 8 bases separated the two germline ends. This CDR3 has 15 amino acids. CDR3 sequence reads: CASSQSKDCTDTQYF. Here the CDR3 DNA reads TGCGCCAGCAGTCAATCAAAGGACTGCACAGATACGCAGTATTTT.

The V gene is TRBV6-2 or TRBV6-3, the J gene TRBJ2-1, with D maybe TRBD2 (7 bases). Trimming took 6 bases from V and 2 from J, leaving 14 bases between them. The CDR3 consists of 15 residues. CDR1 MNHEY and CDR2 SVGEGT come from the germline V gene. The CDR3 DNA sequence: TGTGCCAGCAGCGCGGGGGCCCACCCCTACAATGAGCAGTTCTTC. Its protein product is CASSAGAHPYNEQFF.

CDR3 DNA sequence: TGCAGCGTCCGGACAGGGGTATACGAGCAGTACTTC. Residues: CSVRTGVYEQYF. This rearrangement joins TRBV29-1 to TRBJ2-7, with 9 bases identical to TRBD1. This CDR3 comprises 12 residues. V shed 6 bases, J shed 4 bases, and the junction held 4 bases outside the gene matches. In germline, CDR1 is SQVTM, CDR2 ANQGSEA.

The V and J genes are TRBV7-9 and TRBJ2-7; tentative D call: TRBD2 (5 bases). The V gene's germline CDR1 is SEHNR and CDR2 FQNEAQ (reference sequence). The CDR3 has 16 residues. V was clipped by 1 base and J by 0 bases, with 13 bases between them. CDR3 sequence: CASSLVSGYSSYEQYF. CDR3 DNA: TGTGCCAGCAGCTTAGTAAGCGGCTATAGCTCCTACGAGCAGTACTTC.